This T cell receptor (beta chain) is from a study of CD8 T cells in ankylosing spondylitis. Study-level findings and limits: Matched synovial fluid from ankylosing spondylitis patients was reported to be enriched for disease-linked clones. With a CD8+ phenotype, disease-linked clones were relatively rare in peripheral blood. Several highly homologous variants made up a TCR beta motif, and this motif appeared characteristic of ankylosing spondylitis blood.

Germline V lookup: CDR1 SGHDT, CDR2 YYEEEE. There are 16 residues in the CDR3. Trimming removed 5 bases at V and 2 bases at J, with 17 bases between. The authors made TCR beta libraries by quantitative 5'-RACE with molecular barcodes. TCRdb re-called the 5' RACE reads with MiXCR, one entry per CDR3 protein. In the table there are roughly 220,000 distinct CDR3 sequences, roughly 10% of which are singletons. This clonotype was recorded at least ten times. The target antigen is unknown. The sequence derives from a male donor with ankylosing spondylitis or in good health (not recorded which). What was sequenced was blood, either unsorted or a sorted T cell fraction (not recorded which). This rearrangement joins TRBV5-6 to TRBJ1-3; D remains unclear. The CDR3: CASSSVEAEAGNTIYF. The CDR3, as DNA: TGTGCCAGCAGTTCCGTCGAGGCAGAGGCTGGAAACACCATATATTTT.